This TCR beta chain was recovered during a study of identical twins. Study-wide findings and caveats: Surplus twin overlap in beta out-of-frame sequences was less pronounced. Insertion counts were lower in abundant cord blood beta clonotypes, a trend that memory repertoires did not show.

V shed 3 bases and J shed 9 bases, with 23 bases lying between them. Germline V CDR1 and CDR2: LNHNV, YYDKDF (reference sequence). The CDR3 is 16 residues long. TCRdb reprocessed the 5' RACE reads via MiXCR and lists one record per CDR3 protein. The sample carries some 200,000 distinct CDR3 sequences, around 6.9% recorded once. Of note for this clonotype: Its antigen is currently unknown.

This sample also belongs to another study, concerning yellow fever vaccine responses in identical twins.

Sequenced sample: memory (CD45RO+) T cells sorted from blood. The rearrangement uses TRBV15 and TRBJ2-5; perhaps TRBD2 as D (6 bases). The receptor's source is a woman under 30 in good health. The CDR3 DNA is TGTGCCACCAGCAGGCCCGGAAGGGGAACCCCGGGGGCCCAGTACTTC. Amino acids: CATSRPGRGTPGAQYF. The full variable domain, in which reference TRBV15 and TRBJ2-5 provide the parts outside the CDR3, is DAMVIQNPRYQVTQFGKPVTLSCSQTLNHNVMYWYQQKSSQAPKLLFHYYDKDFNNEADTPDNFQSRRPNTSFCFLDIRSPGLGDTAMYLCATSRPGRGTPGAQYFGPGTRLLVL.